The source of this T cell receptor (beta chain) is a study of blood T cell repertoires in COVID-19. Study overall: The study drew acute and convalescent COVID-19 samples from the United States, Italy and Spain.

Germline V gene lookup returns CDR1 LNHDA and CDR2 SQIVND (reference sequence). The V gene end was trimmed by 3 bases and the J gene end by 4 bases; junction bases not matched to a gene: 6. CDR3 length: 15 amino acids. Only in-frame clones appear in the TCRdb table, and some are missing; sequencing was by immunoSEQ multiplex PCR. The profile shows about 370,000 clones, over 75% of them singletons. This chain links TRBV19 with TRBJ2-3; 8 bases line up with TRBD1. Source material: PBMCs or T cells enriched from blood (not recorded which). The receptor was derived from a man aged 18 to 29 who had recovered from COVID-19. CDR3 nucleotides: TGTGCCAGTAGTATTCAGGGGGCTGTATCAGATACGCAGTATTTT. It specifies CASSIQGAVSDTQYF.